This is a list of T cell receptor beta chains from one sample in a study of T-cell reconstitution after alpha-beta-depleted transplantation in children. TCRdb re-called the PCR reads through MiXCR, storing one row per CDR3 protein. The sample lists about 610,000 distinct CDR3 sequences, roughly a tenth occurring once. The sequencing used PBMCs from the stem cell graft donor, collected from the stem cell graft. The origin of the receptors is a human donor who donated a stem cell graft to a child with acute myeloid leukemia. Both conserved end residues are part of each CDR3. D genes are given only for firm matches. Rows give clone size only sometimes, using once, few, many, or a class for an expanded clone.

>NA|NA|TRBJ1-6|TRBV15
CATKQGRYSPLHF
TGTGCCACCAAGCAGGGTCGTTATTCACCCCTCCACTTT
>NA|NA|TRBJ2-7|TRBV5-1
CASSLLGAGQTYEQYF
TGCGCCAGCAGCTTGTTGGGAGCGGGCCAAACCTACGAGCAGTACTTC
>NA|few|TRBJ2-2|TRBV25-1
CASKGPGDVTGELFF
TGTGCCAGCAAAGGGCCGGGGGATGTCACCGGGGAGCTGTTTTTT
>TRBD1|NA|TRBJ1-1|TRBV28
CASSSWTGASTEAFF
TGTGCCAGCAGTTCCTGGACAGGGGCGAGCACTGAAGCTTTCTTT
>TRBD2|NA|TRBJ2-1|TRBV25-1
CASSDFDLAGGNEQFF
TGTGCCAGCAGTGACTTTGATCTAGCGGGGGGCAATGAGCAGTTCTTC
>NA|many|TRBJ2-4|TRBV2
CASTGVTKNIQYF
TGTGCCAGCACAGGAGTCACCAAAAACATTCAGTACTTC
>TRBD1|NA|TRBJ1-2|TRBV20-1
CSARGQIYGYTF
TGCAGTGCTCGGGGACAGATCTATGGCTACACCTTC
>NA|many|TRBJ2-7|TRBV3-1
CASSQGGRPEQYF
TGTGCCAGCAGCCAAGGAGGCCGCCCCGAGCAGTACTTC
>NA|many|TRBJ2-7|TRBV9
CASSATDYLTYEQYF
TGTGCCAGCAGCGCGACGGACTACCTTACATACGAGCAGTACTTC
>TRBD1|few|TRBJ2-7|TRBV7-8
CASSLGGGTSYEQYF
TGTGCCAGCAGCTTAGGAGGGGGCACAAGCTACGAGCAGTACTTC
>TRBD1|few|TRBJ1-6|TRBV27
CASSLYGTGTGTPLHF
TGTGCCAGCAGTTTATACGGGACAGGCACGGGGACACCCCTCCACTTT